These 6 T cell receptor beta chains were sequenced from one sample in a study of T cells after posttransplantation cyclophosphamide. Some clones are missing from TCRdb's copy, which holds only in-frame ones; the method was immunoSEQ multiplex PCR. The repertoire has approximately 47,000 clones, around 91% of them found once; the top ten carry less than 3.5%. Sequencing used PBMCs. These receptors came from a woman aged 45-65 years in good health and a related stem cell transplant donor.

The genes are TRBV5-1 and TRBJ2-3, with a tentative D call TRBD1 (6 bases). From germline, CDR1 is SGHRS and CDR2 YFSETQ. The CDR3 consists of 18 residues. V lost 0 bases to trimming and J lost 3 bases, with 20 bases between them. The CDR3 coding sequence is TGCGCCAGCAGCTTGGCCAGGGGCCGGCCAAGAAAAACAGATACGCAGTATTTT. Its protein is CASSLARGRPRKTDTQYF.

The chain joins TRBV7-9 to TRBJ1-1; D uncertain. V was trimmed by 2 bases and J by 0 bases, leaving 7 bases between them. CDR1 is SEHNR and CDR2 is FQNEAQ in the germline V gene (reference sequence). CDR3 length: 14 residues. The CDR3, as DNA: TGTGCCAGCAGCTTAAACACCCTGAACACTGAAGCTTTCTTT. It yields the protein CASSLNTLNTEAFF.

This chain links TRBV6-1 with TRBJ1-2; no clear D. Per germline, CDR1 MNHNS and CDR2 SASEGT. The CDR3 covers 14 residues. The ends were cut back, 10 bases at V and 6 bases at J, with 21 bases in the middle. The CDR3, as DNA: TGTGCCAACTACCCGACCGGATCCCCCAATGGCTACACCTTC. This codes for CANYPTGSPNGYTF.

The rearrangement links TRBV20-1 to TRBJ1-1, with D maybe TRBD1 (5 bases). Germline CDR1 DFQATT, CDR2 SNEGSKA (reference sequence). The CDR3 is 11 amino acids. Trimming cost V 4 bases and J 5 bases, with 8 bases left between them. CDR3 in amino acids: CSAKGWTEAFF. Here the CDR3 DNA reads TGCAGTGCTAAGGGGTGGACTGAAGCTTTCTTT.

The chain recombines TRBV29-1 with TRBJ2-7, with D maybe TRBD1 (7 bases). This CDR3 has 15 residues. The ends were cut back, 3 bases at V and 2 bases at J, with 17 bases in the middle. Germline V gene sequence: CDR1 SQVTM, CDR2 ANQGSEA. This CDR3 is CSVELGQGGPYEQYF. The DNA of the CDR3 is TGCAGCGTTGAGTTAGGGCAGGGGGGACCCTACGAGCAGTACTTC.

V gene TRBV5-4 combines with J gene TRBJ2-1; 13 positions match TRBD2. V lost 5 bases and J lost 8; bases outside the gene matches: 10. There are 16 residues in the CDR3. Germline CDR1 and CDR2: SGHNT and YYREEE (reference sequence). The CDR3 here is CASSRSLAGGRDEQFF. The CDR3 bases are TGTGCCAGCAGTCGTTCACTAGCGGGGGGGAGAGATGAGCAGTTCTTC.